This TCR beta chain was captured by sequencing in a study of blood T cells in healthy people across ages. CDR3 size: 14 residues. Germline V gene data show CDR1 as MNHEY and CDR2 as SVGEGT. Trimming removed 8 bases at V and 2 bases at J, with 16 bases between. The second PCR ran roughly 6 to 11 cycles with a sample-barcoded 5' primer and J-beta primers. TCRdb ran MiXCR on the 5' RACE reads and lists one entry per CDR3 protein. The sample includes 500,000 to 600,000 distinct CDR3 sequences, about 25% of them seen just once. There are a few counts of this clonotype. The sample taken for sequencing was blood. The source of this sequence is a woman aged 70 to 79 in good health. The chain couples TRBV6-2 or TRBV6-3 to TRBJ2-7, with no clear D. The CDR3 spells CASPNTGLTYEQYF. The CDR3 DNA reads TGTGCCAGCCCCAATACGGGTTTGACCTACGAGCAGTACTTC.